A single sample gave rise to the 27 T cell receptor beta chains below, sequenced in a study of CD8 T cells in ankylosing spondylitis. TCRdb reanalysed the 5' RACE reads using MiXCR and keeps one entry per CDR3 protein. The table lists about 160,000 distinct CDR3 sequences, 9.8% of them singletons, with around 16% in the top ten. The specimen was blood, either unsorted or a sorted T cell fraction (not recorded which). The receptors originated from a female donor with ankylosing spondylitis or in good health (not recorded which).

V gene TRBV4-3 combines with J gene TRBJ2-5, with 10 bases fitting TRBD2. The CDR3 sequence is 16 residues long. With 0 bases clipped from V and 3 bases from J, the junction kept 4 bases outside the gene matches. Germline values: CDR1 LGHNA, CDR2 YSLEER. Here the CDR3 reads CASSQDPLAGEETQYF. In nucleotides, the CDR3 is TGCGCCAGCAGCCAAGATCCCCTAGCGGGAGAAGAGACCCAGTACTTC.

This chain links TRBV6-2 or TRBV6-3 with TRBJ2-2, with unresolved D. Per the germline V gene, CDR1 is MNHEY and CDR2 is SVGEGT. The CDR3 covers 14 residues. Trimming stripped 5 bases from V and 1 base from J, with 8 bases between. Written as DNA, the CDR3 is TGTGCCAGCAGTCGGGTCGAGAACACCGGGGAGCTGTTTTTT. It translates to CASSRVENTGELFF.

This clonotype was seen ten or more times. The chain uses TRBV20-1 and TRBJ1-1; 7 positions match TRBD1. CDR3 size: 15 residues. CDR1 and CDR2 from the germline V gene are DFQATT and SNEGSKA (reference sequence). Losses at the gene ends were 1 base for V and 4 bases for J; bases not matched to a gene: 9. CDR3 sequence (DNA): TGCAGTGCTAGAGGTCTGGGACAGTACGGCACTGAAGCTTTCTTT. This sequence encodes CSARGLGQYGTEAFF.

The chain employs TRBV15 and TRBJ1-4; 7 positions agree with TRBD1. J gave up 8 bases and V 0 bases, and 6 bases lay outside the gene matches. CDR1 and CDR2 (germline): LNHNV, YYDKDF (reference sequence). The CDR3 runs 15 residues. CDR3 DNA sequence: TGTGCCACCAGCAGAGACACAGGGGTTGGGGAAAAACTGTTTTTT. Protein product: CATSRDTGVGEKLFF. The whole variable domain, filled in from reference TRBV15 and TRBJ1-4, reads DAMVIQNPRYQVTQFGKPVTLSCSQTLNHNVMYWYQQKSSQAPKLLFHYYDKDFNNEADTPDNFQSRRPNTSFCFLDIRSPGLGDTAMYLCATSRDTGVGEKLFFGSGTQLSVL.

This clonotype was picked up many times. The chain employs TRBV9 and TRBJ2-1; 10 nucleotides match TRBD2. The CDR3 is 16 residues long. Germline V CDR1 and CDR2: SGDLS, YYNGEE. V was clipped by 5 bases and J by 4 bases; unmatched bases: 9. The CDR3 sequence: CASSATSGVSYNEQFF. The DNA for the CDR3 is TGTGCCAGCAGTGCTACTAGCGGGGTCTCATACAATGAGCAGTTCTTC.

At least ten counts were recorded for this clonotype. The CDR3 loop is CASSEVRTSTDEQFF. The DNA for the CDR3 is TGCGCCAGCAGTGAGGTCAGGACTAGTACCGATGAGCAGTTCTTC. The J gene is TRBJ2-1, the V gene TRBV10-2; TRBD2 matches 7 bases. Trimming cost V 2 bases and J 8 bases; bases outside gene matches: 9. Germline loops: CDR1 WSHSY, CDR2 SAAADI. This CDR3 is built from 15 residues.

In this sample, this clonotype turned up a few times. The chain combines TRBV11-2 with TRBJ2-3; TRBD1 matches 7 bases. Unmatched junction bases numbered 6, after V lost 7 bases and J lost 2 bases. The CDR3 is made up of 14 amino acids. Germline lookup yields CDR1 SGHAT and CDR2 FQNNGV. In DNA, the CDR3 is TGTGCCAGCAAGGGACAGTTAAACACAGATACGCAGTATTTT. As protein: CASKGQLNTDTQYF.

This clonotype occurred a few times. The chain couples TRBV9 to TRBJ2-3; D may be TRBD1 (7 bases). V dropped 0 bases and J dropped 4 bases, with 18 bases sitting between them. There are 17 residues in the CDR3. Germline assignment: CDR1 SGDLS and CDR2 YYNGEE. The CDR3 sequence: CASSVGVSGGGPDTQYF. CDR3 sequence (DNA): TGTGCCAGCAGCGTAGGGGTTAGCGGAGGGGGCCCAGATACGCAGTATTTT. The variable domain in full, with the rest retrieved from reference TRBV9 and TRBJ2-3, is DSGVTQTPKHLITATGQRVTLRCSPRSGDLSVYWYQQSLDQGLQFLIQYYNGEERAKGNILERFSAQQFPDLHSELNLSSLELGDSALYFCASSVGVSGGGPDTQYFGPGTRLTVL.

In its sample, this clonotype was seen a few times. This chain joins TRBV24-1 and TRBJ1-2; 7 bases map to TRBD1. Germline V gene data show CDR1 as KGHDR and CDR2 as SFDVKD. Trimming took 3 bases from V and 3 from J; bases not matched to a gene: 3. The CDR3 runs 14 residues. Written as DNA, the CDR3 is TGTGCCACCAGTGATCGGGACAGCTACTATGGCTACACCTTC. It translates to CATSDRDSYYGYTF.

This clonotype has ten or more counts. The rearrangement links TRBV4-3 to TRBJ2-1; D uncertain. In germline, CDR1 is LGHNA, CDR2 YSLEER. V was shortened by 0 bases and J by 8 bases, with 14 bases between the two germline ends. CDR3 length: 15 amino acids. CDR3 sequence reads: CASSQEVGWVDEQFF. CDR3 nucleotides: TGCGCCAGCAGCCAAGAAGTCGGATGGGTCGATGAGCAGTTCTTC.

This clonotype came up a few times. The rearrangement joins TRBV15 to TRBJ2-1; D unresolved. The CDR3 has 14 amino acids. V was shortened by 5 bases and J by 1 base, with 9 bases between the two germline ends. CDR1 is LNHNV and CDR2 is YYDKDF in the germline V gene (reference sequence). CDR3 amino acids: CATSPPDSYNEQFF. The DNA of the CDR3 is TGTGCCACCAGCCCACCGGATTCCTACAATGAGCAGTTCTTC.

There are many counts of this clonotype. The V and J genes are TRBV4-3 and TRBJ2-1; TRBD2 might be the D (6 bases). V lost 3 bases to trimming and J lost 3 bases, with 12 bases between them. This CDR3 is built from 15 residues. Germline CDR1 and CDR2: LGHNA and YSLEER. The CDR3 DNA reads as TGCGCCAGCAGCCATGGGGAGGATCTCTACAATGAGCAGTTCTTC. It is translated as CASSHGEDLYNEQFF.

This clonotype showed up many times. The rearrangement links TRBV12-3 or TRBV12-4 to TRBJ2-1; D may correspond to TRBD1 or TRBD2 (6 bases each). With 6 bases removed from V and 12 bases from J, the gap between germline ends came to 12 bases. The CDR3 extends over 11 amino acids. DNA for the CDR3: TGTGCCAGCAGCCCGGGGGCTTTGCAGTTCTTC. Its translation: CASSPGALQFF.

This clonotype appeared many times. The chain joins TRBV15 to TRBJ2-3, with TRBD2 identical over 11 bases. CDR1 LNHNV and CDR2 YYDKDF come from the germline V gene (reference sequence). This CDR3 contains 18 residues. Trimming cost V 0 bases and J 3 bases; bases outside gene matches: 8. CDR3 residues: CATSRDSALAGVTDTQYF. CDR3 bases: TGTGCCACCAGCAGAGATTCGGCACTAGCGGGAGTTACAGATACGCAGTATTTT.

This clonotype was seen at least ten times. DNA of the CDR3: TGCAGTGCCCCCCAACGGGGCTCCTACGAGCAGTACTTC. As protein: CSAPQRGSYEQYF. The J gene is TRBJ2-7, the V gene TRBV20-1; perhaps TRBD2 as D (5 bases). Trimming left V 6 bases short and J 0 bases short, with 12 bases between. The CDR3 totals 13 residues. Germline CDR1 reads DFQATT; CDR2 reads SNEGSKA (reference sequence).

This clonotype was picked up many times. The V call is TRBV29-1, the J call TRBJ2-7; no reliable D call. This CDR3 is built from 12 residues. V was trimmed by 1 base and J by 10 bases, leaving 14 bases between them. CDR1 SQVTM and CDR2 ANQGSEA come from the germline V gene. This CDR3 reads CSVEAAPAEQYF. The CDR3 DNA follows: TGCAGCGTTGAAGCGGCCCCGGCGGAACAGTACTTC.

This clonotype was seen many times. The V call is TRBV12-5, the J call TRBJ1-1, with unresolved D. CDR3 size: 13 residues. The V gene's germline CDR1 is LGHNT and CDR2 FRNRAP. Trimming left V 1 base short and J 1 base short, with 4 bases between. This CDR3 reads CASGLGRNTEAFF. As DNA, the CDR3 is TGTGCTAGTGGTTTGGGCAGGAACACTGAAGCTTTCTTT.

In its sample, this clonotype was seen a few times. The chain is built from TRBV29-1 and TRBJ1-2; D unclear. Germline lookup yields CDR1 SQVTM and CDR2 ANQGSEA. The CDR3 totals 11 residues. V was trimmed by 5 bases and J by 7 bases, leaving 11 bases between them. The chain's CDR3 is CSVTWGTGYTF. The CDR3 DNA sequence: TGCAGCGTTACCTGGGGAACTGGCTACACCTTC.

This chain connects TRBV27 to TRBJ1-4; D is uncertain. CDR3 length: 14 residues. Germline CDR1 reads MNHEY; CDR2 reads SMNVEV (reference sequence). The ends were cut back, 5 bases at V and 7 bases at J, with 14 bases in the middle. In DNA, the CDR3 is TGTGCCAGCAGTCTAAGGACGATTCCTGAAAAACTGTTTTTT. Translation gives CASSLRTIPEKLFF.

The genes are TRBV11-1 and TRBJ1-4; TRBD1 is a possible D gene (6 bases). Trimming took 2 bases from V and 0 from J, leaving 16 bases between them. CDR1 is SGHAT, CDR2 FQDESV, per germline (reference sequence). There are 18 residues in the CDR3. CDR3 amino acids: CASSLKYGRDTTNEKLFF. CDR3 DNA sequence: TGTGCCAGCAGCTTAAAGTATGGCCGGGACACAACTAATGAAAAACTGTTTTTT.

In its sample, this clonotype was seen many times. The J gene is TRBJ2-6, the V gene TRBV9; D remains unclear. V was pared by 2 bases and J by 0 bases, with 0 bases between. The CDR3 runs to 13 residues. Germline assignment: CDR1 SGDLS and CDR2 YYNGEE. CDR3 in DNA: TGTGCCAGCAGCGTCTCTGGGGCCAACGTCCTGACTTTC. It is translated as CASSVSGANVLTF.

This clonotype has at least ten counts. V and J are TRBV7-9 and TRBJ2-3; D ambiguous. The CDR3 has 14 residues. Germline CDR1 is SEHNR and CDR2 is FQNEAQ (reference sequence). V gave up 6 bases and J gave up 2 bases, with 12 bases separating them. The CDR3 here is CASRDPYSTDTQYF. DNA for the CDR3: TGTGCCAGCAGAGACCCATATTCCACAGATACGCAGTATTTT. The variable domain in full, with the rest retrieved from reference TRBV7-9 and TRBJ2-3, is DTGVSQNPRHKITKRGQNVTFRCDPISEHNRLYWYRQTLGQGPEFLTYFQNEAQLEKSRLLSDRFSAERPKGSFSTLEIQRTEQGDSAMYLCASRDPYSTDTQYFGPGTRLTVL.

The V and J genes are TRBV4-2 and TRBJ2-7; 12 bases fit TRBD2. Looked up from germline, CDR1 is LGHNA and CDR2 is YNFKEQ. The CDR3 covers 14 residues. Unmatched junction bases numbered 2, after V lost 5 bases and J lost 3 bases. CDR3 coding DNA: TGTGCCAGCAGCTGGACTAGCGGGAACTACGAGCAGTACTTC. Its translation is CASSWTSGNYEQYF.

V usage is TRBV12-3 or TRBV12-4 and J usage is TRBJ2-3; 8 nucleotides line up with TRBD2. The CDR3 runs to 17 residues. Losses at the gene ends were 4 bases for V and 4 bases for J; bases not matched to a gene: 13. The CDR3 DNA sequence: TGTGCCAGCAGTTCAACGACCGGGCGGCGGGGGGCAGATACGCAGTATTTT. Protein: CASSSTTGRRGADTQYF.

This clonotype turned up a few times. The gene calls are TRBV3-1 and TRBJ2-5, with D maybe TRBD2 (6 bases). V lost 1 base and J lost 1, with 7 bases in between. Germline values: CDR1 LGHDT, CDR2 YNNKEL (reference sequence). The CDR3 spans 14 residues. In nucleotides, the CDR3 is TGTGCCAGCAGCCAAGGGGACTTCCAAGAGACCCAGTACTTC. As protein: CASSQGDFQETQYF.

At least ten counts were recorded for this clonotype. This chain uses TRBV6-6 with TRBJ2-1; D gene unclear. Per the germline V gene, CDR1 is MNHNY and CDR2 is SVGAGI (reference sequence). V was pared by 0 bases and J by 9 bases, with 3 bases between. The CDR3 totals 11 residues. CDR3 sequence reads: CASSYSGEQFF. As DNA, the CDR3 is TGTGCCAGCAGTTACTCCGGTGAGCAGTTCTTC.

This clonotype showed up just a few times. The CDR3 protein is CTFSFGGLADPFTYEQYF. The CDR3 nucleotides are TGTACCTTCAGTTTTGGGGGACTAGCCGACCCTTTTACCTACGAGCAGTACTTC. The rearrangement joins TRBV2 to TRBJ2-7; TRBD2 matches at 9 bases. This CDR3 is built from 18 residues. Germline CDR1 and CDR2: SNHLY and FYNNEI.